This TCR beta chain was sequenced for a study of cytomegalovirus exposure and HLA in healthy donors. Study-wide results and limits: The productive fraction for most TCR beta V segments was about 90% or about 30% in an earlier analysis. In a later analysis, TCR beta V- and J-gene trimming showed a link to a missense DCLRE1C variant. Rarity marked most TCR sequences, yet some public TCRs occurred in many donors. Available immune exposure information covered CMV serostatus only.

PCR primers comprised 60 Vbeta and 13 Jbeta primers. Some clones are missing from TCRdb's copy, which holds only in-frame ones; the method was immunoSEQ multiplex PCR. The table has approximately 89,000 clones, around 76% seen once. About this clone: Its antigen is undetermined.

The germline V gene has CDR1 SGHRS and CDR2 YFSETQ. J lost 8 bases, V lost 4 bases, and 5 bases had no gene match. The length of the CDR3 is 13 residues. Sequencing input: PBMCs. The clonotype was recovered from a man younger than 40 in good health and CMV-seropositive. J is TRBJ1-2 and V is TRBV5-1; 10 bases line up with TRBD1. CDR3 nucleotides: TGCGCCAGCAGCCAAGGGACAGGGGTAGGCTACACCTTC. Translating gives CASSQGTGVGYTF.